This T cell receptor (beta chain) was identified in a study of identical twins. cDNA molecules carried unique molecular identifiers, and template switching added a universal primer site. TCRdb processed the 5' RACE reads anew with MiXCR; each CDR3 protein has one entry. The table lists fewer than 450,000 distinct CDR3 sequences, around 9% of them singletons. This clonotype was observed many times. Antigen specificity is unknown. Germline-derived CDR1 and CDR2 are ENHRY and SYGVKD. The CDR3 runs 14 residues. V lost 2 bases, J lost 2 bases, and 10 bases lay in between. The study's findings and limits: Models underestimated how often monozygotic twins shared out-of-frame TCR alpha.

The origin of this receptor is a woman aged 50 to 65 in good health. The chain carries TRBV10-3 and TRBJ2-7; TRBD2 is a possible D gene (5 bases). Sequencing used naive T cells sorted from blood. CDR3 sequence reads: CAISEMRVPYEQYF. The DNA of the CDR3 is TGTGCCATCAGTGAGATGCGGGTCCCCTACGAGCAGTACTTC.